This T cell receptor beta chain stems from a study of identical twins. Findings of the study overall: Carriage of fewer insertions was seen in abundant cord blood beta clonotypes, whereas memory repertoires showed none. Because invariant MAIT and iNKT cells could be present, zero-insertion analyses could be partly confounded. Cross-sectional statistical analysis was relied on for the conclusions, without the same donors being followed.

This clonotype was counted once. Its antigen remains unidentified. Template switching, a step in the protocol, added a universal primer site, and cDNA carried unique molecular identifiers. TCRdb itself ran the 5' RACE reads through MiXCR, one entry per CDR3 protein. The repertoire includes 510,000 or so distinct CDR3 sequences, roughly 15% of them detected once, and 0.44% sits in the top ten. The sample was also linked to a second study, of yellow fever vaccine responses in identical twins.

The sequenced sample was CD4+ T cells sorted from blood. The origin of this receptor is a woman aged 18-29 years in good health.

Written as DNA, the CDR3 is TGTGCCAGCACCCCAGGGGGGCGAGGGTATGAAAAACTGTTTTTT. Its protein product is CASTPGGRGYEKLFF. The chain employs TRBV7-9 and TRBJ1-4; 7 positions agree with TRBD1. This CDR3 spans 15 amino acids. The V gene end was trimmed by 7 bases and the J gene end by 6 bases; junction bases not matched to a gene: 11. CDR1 and CDR2 from the germline V gene are SEHNR and FQNEAQ (reference sequence).